The next 7 T cell receptor beta chains were all read from a single sample in a study of Tregs in tolerant kidney transplant recipients. Only in-frame clones appear in the TCRdb table, and some are missing; sequencing was by immunoSEQ multiplex PCR. The table includes about 66,000 clones, about nine tenths detected once. The sequencing used CD8+ T cells from blood, collected before the transplant. All receptors come from a human donor who received a combined kidney and bone marrow transplant.

The rearrangement uses TRBV23-1 and TRBJ2-7, with TRBD1 matching 8 bases. TRBV23-1 is an open reading frame, and its role is uncertain. This CDR3 is 15 amino acids long. V was pared by 2 bases and J by 7 bases, with 10 bases of the junction left unmatched. Here the CDR3 DNA reads TGCGCCAGCAGTCAAGGCGGGACAGGAGTAAAAGAGCAGTACTTC. Translated, it gives CASSQGGTGVKEQYF.

This clone appeared a single time. The chain carries TRBV13 and TRBJ2-1, with D hard to call. V lost 6 bases and J 3 bases, leaving 9 bases between the germline ends. In germline, CDR1 is PRHDT, CDR2 FYEKMQ (reference sequence). CDR3 length equals 13 residues. The CDR3 sequence is CASRVTNYNEQFF. The CDR3 DNA reads TGTGCCAGCAGAGTGACAAACTACAATGAGCAGTTCTTC.

This chain uses TRBV4-1 with TRBJ1-6; 9 bases are shared with TRBD1. The CDR3 extends over 22 amino acids. J lost 9 bases, V lost 3 bases, and 27 bases had no gene match. From germline, CDR1 is MGHRA and CDR2 YSYEKL. CDR3 in amino acids: CASSHRTTAMGQGRVVVSPLHF. CDR3 sequence (DNA): TGCGCCAGCAGCCACCGAACGACTGCGATGGGACAGGGTAGAGTCGTCGTTTCACCCCTCCACTTT.

V is TRBV7-9 and J is TRBJ2-7; 12 bases align to TRBD2. CDR1 is SEHNR, CDR2 FQNEAQ, per germline (reference sequence). Trimming cost V 0 bases and J 0 bases; bases outside gene matches: 6. CDR3 length: 18 residues. The CDR3 sequence is CASSLATLLAGGSYEQYF. In DNA form, the CDR3 reads TGTGCCAGCAGCTTAGCAACTCTACTAGCGGGGGGCTCCTACGAGCAGTACTTC.

V is TRBV9 and J is TRBJ2-7, with TRBD1 as a possible D gene (6 bases). The CDR3 sequence is 15 residues long. The germline V and J ends were trimmed by 0 bases and 0 bases, with 10 bases remaining between them. Germline V lookup: CDR1 SGDLS, CDR2 YYNGEE. The CDR3 sequence: CASSVDQGGSYEQYF. CDR3 nucleotides: TGTGCCAGCAGCGTAGATCAAGGGGGCTCCTACGAGCAGTACTTC.

The genes are TRBV10-2 and TRBJ1-1, with a tentative D call TRBD1 (6 bases). The germline V gene has CDR1 WSHSY and CDR2 SAAADI. The V end was cut by 8 bases, the J end by 1 base, with 8 bases between. The CDR3 runs to 12 residues. The CDR3: CASLGGNTEAFF. CDR3 sequence (DNA): TGCGCCAGCCTAGGGGGGAACACTGAAGCTTTCTTT.

The genes are TRBV27 and TRBJ2-3, with 7 positions matching TRBD2. Germline-derived CDR1 and CDR2 are MNHEY and SMNVEV (reference sequence). The trim removed 3 bases at V and 5 bases at J, leaving 5 bases unmatched. This CDR3 region has 14 residues. The CDR3 reads CASSLGSSGDTQYF. The CDR3 DNA is TGTGCCAGCAGTTTGGGCTCTAGCGGAGATACGCAGTATTTT.